This T cell receptor beta chain was recovered during a study of T-cell reconstitution after alpha-beta-depleted transplantation in children. CDR3 length equals 18 residues. This clonotype has a handful of counts. Unique molecular identifiers were built into the TCRbeta library. TCRdb re-called the PCR reads through MiXCR, storing one row per CDR3 protein. The sample shows a few hundred thousand distinct CDR3 sequences, 10% to 15% of them seen only once. Specimen: PBMCs, collected from the stem cell graft. The origin of this receptor is a human donor who donated a stem cell graft to a child with Fanconi anemia. The J gene is TRBJ1-2, the V gene TRBV21-1; the table's D call, TRBD1, was not checked against the DNA. TRBV21-1 is designated a pseudogene. CDR3 DNA sequence: TGTGCCAGCAGCTTACGTCCCGGGACAGGGAAGGACTACTATGGCTACACCTTC. Amino acid sequence: CASSLRPGTGKDYYGYTF.